This entry concerns a single T cell receptor (beta chain). Its target antigen remains unknown. Qualities for individual bases were not recorded, and no much larger clone is one base off. The cohort comprised several hundred healthy bone marrow donors. All cohort members were sampled while nominally healthy, although unrecorded immune exposures were likely present. The donor was CMV seronegative and was included in the group of a few hundred seronegative cohort members. A peripheral blood sample was provided by each donor, and peripheral blood mononuclear cells were used for TCR beta sequencing. Genomic DNA extraction from the blood cell samples was performed with the Qiagen DNeasy Blood Extraction Kit. CDR1 and CDR2 were assigned from the germline V gene (reference sequence) as SEHNR and FQNEAQ. Cut back by 4 bases and 5 bases, the V and J ends lie 6 bases apart. The CDR3 numbers 12 residues from cysteine through phenylalanine. Of the read, only the CDR3 DNA is kept; its 36 bases are in frame from base 1.

This sample is part of a study of cytomegalovirus exposure and HLA in healthy donors (dated by TCRdb to 2015 to 2018). The study in broad terms: According to an earlier analysis of 587 of the donors, roughly 180 million T cells yielded roughly 100 million unique TCR beta sequences and roughly 280 Gb of sequence data. Approximately 310 gigabases of sequencing data and around 88 million unique TCR sequences made up an early release that covered fewer than 650 HLA-typed donors. Among the roughly 400 genotyped donors, about 83% belonged to the genetic ancestry cluster associated with self-reported Caucasian donors. The study aimed to test whether cataloging public T cell receptors could reveal signatures of past pathogen exposure. The study used immunosequencing to profile the T cell repertoires of approximately 630 subjects and linked those repertoires to cytomegalovirus serostatus. A separate validation cohort of 90 to 150 different subjects was used in addition to the roughly 620-subject first cohort. To predict cytomegalovirus infection status, the study combined high-throughput TCR immunosequencing, statistical association of individual TCRs with disease status, and machine learning. In a later analysis, previously published TCR beta repertoires from 666 donors were re-analyzed and high-resolution HLA genotyping was added so that TCR occurrence patterns could be studied. Rather than using new phenotypic data, the later analysis identified candidate immune exposures from TCR beta sequences and from how often those sequences occurred across donors. In an earlier analysis of roughly 600 of the donors, high-throughput TCR beta sequencing was used to judge whether each TCR beta V gene segment behaved as functional or pseudogenic. Donor age, sex, ethnicity and CMV serostatus were collected together with the repertoire data. A later genetic analysis used genome-wide SNP genotypes for about 60% of the roughly 670 donors, treating that subset as a discovery cohort. All discovery cohort repertoires had been generated using a single sequencing platform. HLA typing covered class I and class II loci at four-digit resolution. Typing coverage differed by locus: A, B, C, DRB1 and DQB1 were typed in about 629-630 donors, DQA1 in around 500, DPA1 in 600 to 610, and DPB1 in just under 490. Because of strong linkage in the cohort, 5 or 6 DR-DQ haplotypes were treated as single units for association and clustering. Among around 400 genotyped donors of the cohort, an average of around 240,000 unique TCR beta nucleotide sequences were sequenced per donor, approximately 20% of them non-productive. Paper-wide results and their limitations: A later analysis found that TCR association rates varied across HLA loci, with DRB1 alleles showing the most associated TCRs and HLA-C alleles the fewest. In a later analysis, some 17,000 TCR beta sequences were associated with specific HLA alleles at a false discovery rate of 0.05. Several of the top co-occurrence clusters appeared to be linked to parvovirus B19, influenza, CMV and Epstein-Barr virus, according to a later analysis. According to the authors, the approach could potentially be generalized to other disease states and immunological phenotypes. In this cohort, only TCR beta chains were sequenced, and detectable features were limited by the absence of alpha or paired-chain data. Compared with equally common non-associated chains, HLA-associated TCR beta chains in a later analysis were more clonally expanded and had lower generation probabilities. The sequencing pipeline was judged likely to have produced a cluster of highly shared sequence variants as a technical artifact. A later analysis found that most CMV-associated TCR beta chains appeared HLA-restricted, with HLA associations seemingly driven largely by CMV exposure. Because some donors lacked HLA typing at each locus, the association tests relied only on the typed subset. V-gene and J-gene trimming of TCR beta chains was associated with a missense DCLRE1C variant in a later genetic analysis, and the association was replicated in an independent cohort. Cytomegalovirus status was reported to be diagnosed by the classifier with high specificity and sensitivity in both the original and validation cohorts. Across donors, most TCR sequences were observed very rarely, whereas some public TCRs were present in many individuals. Broadly in line with IMGT annotations, most TCR beta V segments showed up in productive rearrangements about 87% or about 30% of the time in an earlier analysis of around 600 of the donors. When HLA alleles, especially DR and DQ, strongly co-occurred, TCR associations were difficult to assign to individual alleles. A later genetic analysis reported fewer N-insertions in productive TCRs among donors in an Asian-associated ancestry cluster than the roughly 620-donor mean. Correlated functional status among segregating V segments might be attributable to linkage disequilibrium, but an unknown experimental factor could not be ruled out. Because counts were too low, roughly 16 rarely observed V segments, including chromosome 9 orphons, were left out of the earlier analysis of roughly 600 of the donors. A further reported finding was that TCR beta sequences accurately predicted the HLA-A and HLA-B alleles for most subjects in the first cohort. In vitro tests confirmed that a few of the cytomegalovirus-associated TCR beta chains recognize cytomegalovirus antigens. Some IMGT-functional V segments, including TRBV6-2 and TRBV6-3, could not be told apart with the 87-base-pair reads, so those segments were excluded. A total of some 180 TCR beta chains were listed by the study as associated with cytomegalovirus. For the cohort, immune exposure information was limited to CMV serostatus. Sequencing depth was assumed to be roughly uniform across donors in the presence/absence analyses, though that assumption may not hold.

The library relied on the immunoSEQ multiplex PCR assay. For the multiplex PCR, a mixture combining 60 forward primers for TCR Vbeta segments and 13 reverse primers for TCR Jbeta segments was used. Amplification of the CDR3 region of rearranged TCR beta genes was performed with a multiplex PCR assay on genomic DNA. On the Illumina HiSeq System, the amplified TCR beta libraries were sequenced as 87-base-pair reads. Concerning the study's data processing: In a later analysis, 80 million or so unique TCR beta chains were counted across the roughly 670 repertoires, and around 10 million of these chains were shared by at least two donors. A nearest-neighbor algorithm error-corrected the raw reads and collapsed the reads into unique sequences, merging closely related sequences to remove PCR and sequencing errors. Alignment of CDR3 sequences to IMGT reference sequences was used to assign V, D and J gene segments. For a sequence to be retained, at least a six-nucleotide match to both a V gene segment and a J gene segment was required. Rearrangements were called productive when the CDR3 lacked stop codons and stayed in frame with V and J; all others were non-productive. CDR3 was defined by IMGT convention, running from the second conserved V-encoded cysteine to the conserved J-encoded phenylalanine. The earlier analysis of more than 450 of the donors excluded sequences that lacked an unambiguous match to a single V gene segment. An earlier analysis of approximately 590 of the donors called V segments functional above 56.7% productive rearrangements and segregating when the between-donor standard deviation exceeded 5%. A statistical classification framework was built to diagnose cytomegalovirus status from the catalog of TCR beta chain sequences. V and J gene assignment, in a later analysis, came from comparing TCR nucleotide sequences with IMGT/GENE-DB human TR gene sequences. Using the TCRdist pipeline, a later analysis assigned CDR3 sequences along with most-parsimonious VDJ recombination scenarios. In a later analysis, every TCR beta chain was defined by the combination of its CDR3 amino acid sequence and its V-gene family, and reads without a unique V-gene family were dropped. To address suspected cross-contamination and a sequencing artifact, a later analysis removed over 500 highly shared, low-generation-probability nucleotide sequences. In a later analysis, a clonal expansion index was calculated for each public chain from normalized within-repertoire ranks of inferred template counts. A later analysis computed generation probabilities with a VDJ recombination model fitted to out-of-frame rearrangements, and checked the results against IGoR. In a later analysis, hypergeometric tests were used to score TCR-TCR, TCR-HLA and TCR-CMV co-occurrence, with a repertoire-size bias correction applied to TCR pairs. To estimate false discovery rates, a later analysis permuted the HLA or CMV assignments 20 times. In a later analysis, co-occurring TCRs were grouped using DBSCAN, with TCRdist sequence similarity added in when clustering inside HLA-allele-positive subsets. Repertoires with fewer than 30,000 or more than 120,000 public chains were left out of co-occurrence clustering, as were several repertoires with anomalous nucleotide sharing. The clones in this table, taken by TCRdb from immuneACCESS, are in-frame only. Not every clone is retained; where verified, under half of the shortfall comes from an unresolved V gene, and the cause of the rest is unknown. D and trimming were read from the DNA, whereas the V and J calls and clone size are those reported in that table. In all, the sample holds roughly 150,000 clones, and around 80% of those were seen once. Of the sample, roughly 14% is held by the ten largest clones.

Here the chain combines TRBV7-9 and TRBJ1-5; TRBD1 could be the D gene, as 5 bases match. The sample consisted of PBMCs. The clonotype comes from a woman between 40 and 50 years old in good health and CMV-seronegative. The CDR3 sequence is CASSWGDQPQHF. The bases read TGTGCCAGCAGCTGGGGGGATCAGCCCCAGCATTTT.